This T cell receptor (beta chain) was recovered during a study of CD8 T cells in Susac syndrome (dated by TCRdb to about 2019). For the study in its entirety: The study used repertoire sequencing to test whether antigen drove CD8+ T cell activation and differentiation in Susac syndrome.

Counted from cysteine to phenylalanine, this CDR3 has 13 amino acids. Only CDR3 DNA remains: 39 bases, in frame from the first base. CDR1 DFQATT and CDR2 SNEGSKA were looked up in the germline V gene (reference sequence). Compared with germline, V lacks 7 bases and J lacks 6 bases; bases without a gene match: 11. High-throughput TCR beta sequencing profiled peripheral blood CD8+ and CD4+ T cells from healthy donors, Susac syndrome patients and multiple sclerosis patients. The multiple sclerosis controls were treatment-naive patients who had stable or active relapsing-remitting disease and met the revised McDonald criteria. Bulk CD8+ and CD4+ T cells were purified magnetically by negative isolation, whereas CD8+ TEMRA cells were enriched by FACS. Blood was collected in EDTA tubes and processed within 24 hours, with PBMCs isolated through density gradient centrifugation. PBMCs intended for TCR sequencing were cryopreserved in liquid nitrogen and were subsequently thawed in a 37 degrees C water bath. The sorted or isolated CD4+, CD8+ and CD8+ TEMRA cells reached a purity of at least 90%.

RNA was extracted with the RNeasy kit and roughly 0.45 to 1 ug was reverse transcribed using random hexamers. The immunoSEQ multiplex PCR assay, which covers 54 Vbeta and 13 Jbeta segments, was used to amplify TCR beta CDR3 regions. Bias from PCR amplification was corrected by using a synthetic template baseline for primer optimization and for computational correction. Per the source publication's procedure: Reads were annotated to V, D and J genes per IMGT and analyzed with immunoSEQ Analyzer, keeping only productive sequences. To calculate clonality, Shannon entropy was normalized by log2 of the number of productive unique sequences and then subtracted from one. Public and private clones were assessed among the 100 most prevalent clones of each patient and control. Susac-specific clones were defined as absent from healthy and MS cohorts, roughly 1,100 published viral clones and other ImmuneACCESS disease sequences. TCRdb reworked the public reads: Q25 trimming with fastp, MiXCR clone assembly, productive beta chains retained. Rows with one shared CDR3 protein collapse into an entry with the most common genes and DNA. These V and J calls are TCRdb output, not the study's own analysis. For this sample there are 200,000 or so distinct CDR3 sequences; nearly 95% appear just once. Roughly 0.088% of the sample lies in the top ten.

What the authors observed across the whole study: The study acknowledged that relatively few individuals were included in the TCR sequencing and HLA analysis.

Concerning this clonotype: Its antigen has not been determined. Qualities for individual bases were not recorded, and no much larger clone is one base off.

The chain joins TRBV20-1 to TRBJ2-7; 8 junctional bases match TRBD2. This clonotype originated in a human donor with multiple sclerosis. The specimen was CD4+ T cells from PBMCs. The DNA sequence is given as TGCAGTGTCATAGCGGGACCGGGTCGCGAGCAGTACTTC. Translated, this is CSVIAGPGREQYF.